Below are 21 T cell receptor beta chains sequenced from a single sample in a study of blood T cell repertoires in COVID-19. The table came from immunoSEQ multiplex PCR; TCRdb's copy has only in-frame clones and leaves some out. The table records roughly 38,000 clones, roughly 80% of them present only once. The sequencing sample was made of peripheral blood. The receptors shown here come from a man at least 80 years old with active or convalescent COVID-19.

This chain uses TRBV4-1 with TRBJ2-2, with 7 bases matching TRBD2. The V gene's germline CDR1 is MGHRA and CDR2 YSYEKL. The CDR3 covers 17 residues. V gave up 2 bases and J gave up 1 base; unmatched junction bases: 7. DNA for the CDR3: TGCGCCAGCAGCCAAAACCCGGGACTATGGAACACCGGGGAGCTGTTTTTT. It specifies CASSQNPGLWNTGELFF.

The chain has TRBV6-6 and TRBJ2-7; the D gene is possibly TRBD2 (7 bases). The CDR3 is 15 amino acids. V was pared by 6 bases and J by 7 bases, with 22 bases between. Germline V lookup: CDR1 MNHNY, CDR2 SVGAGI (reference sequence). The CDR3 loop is CASRTGGGVGREQYF. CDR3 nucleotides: TGTGCCAGCAGAACAGGAGGGGGGGTCGGTCGGGAGCAGTACTTC.

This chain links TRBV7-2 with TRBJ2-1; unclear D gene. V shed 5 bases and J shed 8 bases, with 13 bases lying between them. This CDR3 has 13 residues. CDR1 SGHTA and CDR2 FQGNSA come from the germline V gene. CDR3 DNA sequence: TGTGCCAGCAGCAGACTTGATAACCATGAGCAGTTCTTC. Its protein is CASSRLDNHEQFF.

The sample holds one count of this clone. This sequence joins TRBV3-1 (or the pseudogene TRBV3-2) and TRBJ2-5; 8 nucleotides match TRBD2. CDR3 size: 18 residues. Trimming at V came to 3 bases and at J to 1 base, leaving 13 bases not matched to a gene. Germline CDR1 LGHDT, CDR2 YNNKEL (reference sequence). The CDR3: CASSQKRPGLVGQETQYF. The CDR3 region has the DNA TGTGCCAGCAGCCAGAAACGCCCGGGACTAGTAGGCCAAGAGACCCAGTACTTC.

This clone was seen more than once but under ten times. The CDR3 loop reads CASSQAGGRTNSPLHF. The CDR3 DNA is TGCGCCAGCAGCCAGGCAGGGGGCAGAACTAATTCACCCCTCCACTTT. The chain joins TRBV5-1 to TRBJ1-6; 8 bases line up with TRBD1. After removal of 4 bases from V and 6 bases from J, the junction contained 9 bases not matched to a gene. CDR1 is SGHRS, CDR2 YFSETQ, per germline. The length of the CDR3 is 16 residues.

DNA for the CDR3: TGTGCCAGCAGCCCTCTAATCCAGGGGGCGCGGGGCTATGGCTACACCTTC. Amino acids: CASSPLIQGARGYGYTF. The chain combines TRBV25-1 with TRBJ1-2, with 8 bases matching TRBD1. CDR3 length: 17 amino acids. Germline trimming cut 6 bases from V and 4 bases from J; bases unmatched to any gene: 16. Germline assignment: CDR1 MGHDK and CDR2 SYGVNS.

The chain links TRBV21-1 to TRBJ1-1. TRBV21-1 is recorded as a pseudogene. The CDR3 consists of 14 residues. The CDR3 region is CASSLEGLYTEAFF. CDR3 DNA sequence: TGTGCCAGCAGCCTGGAGGGGTTGTATACTGAAGCTTTCTTT.

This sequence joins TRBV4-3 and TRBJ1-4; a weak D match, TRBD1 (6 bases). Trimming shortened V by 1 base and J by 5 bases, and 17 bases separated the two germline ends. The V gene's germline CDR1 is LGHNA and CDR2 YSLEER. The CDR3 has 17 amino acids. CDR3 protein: CASSQVPAGGANEKLFF. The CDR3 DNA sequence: TGCGCCAGCAGCCAAGTTCCTGCCGGGGGGGCGAATGAAAAACTGTTTTTT.

CDR3: CASNSAGAVTGELFF. The CDR3 nucleotides read TGTGCCAGCAACTCAGCGGGTGCGGTCACCGGGGAGCTGTTTTTT. The chain employs TRBV9 and TRBJ2-2, with D perhaps matching TRBD2 (6 bases). The ends were cut back, 6 bases at V and 4 bases at J, with 16 bases in the middle. CDR3 size: 15 residues. Germline assignment: CDR1 SGDLS and CDR2 YYNGEE.

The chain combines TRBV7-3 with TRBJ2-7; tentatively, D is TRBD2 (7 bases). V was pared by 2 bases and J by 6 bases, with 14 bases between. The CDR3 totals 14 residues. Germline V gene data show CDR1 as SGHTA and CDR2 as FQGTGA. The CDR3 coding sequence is TGTGCCAGCAGCTTAGAGCACCGGGGGGCCGAGCAGTACTTC. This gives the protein CASSLEHRGAEQYF.

In DNA form, the CDR3 reads TGTGCCAGCAGCTTAGGTTTCGTGGCGGATGAGCAGTTCTTC. The encoded protein is CASSLGFVADEQFF. The V call is TRBV7-8, the J call TRBJ2-1; unclear D gene. V was pared by 1 base and J by 8 bases, with 12 bases between. CDR3 size: 14 residues. Looked up from germline, CDR1 is SGHVS and CDR2 is FQNEAQ.

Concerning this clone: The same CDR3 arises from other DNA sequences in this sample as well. In DNA form, the CDR3 reads TGTGCCAGCAGCCCCCGTGGAGGTCCCTCCTACGAGCAGTACTTC. Translating gives CASSPRGGPSYEQYF. The chain carries TRBV7-8 and TRBJ2-7; tentatively, D is TRBD2 (5 bases). Per germline, CDR1 SGHVS and CDR2 FQNEAQ. Between the trimmed V and J ends, which lost 5 bases and 0 bases, there was a span of 14 bases. CDR3 length: 15 residues.

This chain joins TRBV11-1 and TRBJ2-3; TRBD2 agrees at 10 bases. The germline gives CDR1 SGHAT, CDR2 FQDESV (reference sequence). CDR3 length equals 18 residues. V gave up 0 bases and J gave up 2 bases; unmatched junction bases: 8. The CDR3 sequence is CASSLAQASGGPTDTQYF. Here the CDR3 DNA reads TGTGCCAGCAGCTTAGCGCAGGCTAGCGGGGGTCCCACAGATACGCAGTATTTT.

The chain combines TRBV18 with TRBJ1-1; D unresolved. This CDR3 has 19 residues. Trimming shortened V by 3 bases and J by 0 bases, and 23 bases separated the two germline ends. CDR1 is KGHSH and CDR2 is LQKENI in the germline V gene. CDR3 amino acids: CASSPSKGSLDYMNTEAFF. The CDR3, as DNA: TGTGCCAGCTCACCTTCAAAAGGCAGCTTAGACTACATGAACACTGAAGCTTTCTTT.

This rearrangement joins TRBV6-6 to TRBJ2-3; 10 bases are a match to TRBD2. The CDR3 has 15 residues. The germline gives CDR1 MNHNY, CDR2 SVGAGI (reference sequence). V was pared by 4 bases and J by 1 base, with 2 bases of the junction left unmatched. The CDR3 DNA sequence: TGTGCCAGCAGTTCGAGCGGGAGGGGCACAGATACGCAGTATTTT. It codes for CASSSSGRGTDTQYF.

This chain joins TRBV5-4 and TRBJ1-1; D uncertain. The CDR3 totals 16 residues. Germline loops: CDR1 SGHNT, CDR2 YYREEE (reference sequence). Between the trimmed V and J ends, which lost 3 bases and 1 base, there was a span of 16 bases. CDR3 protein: CASSYRLTGSNTEAFF. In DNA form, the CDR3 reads TGTGCCAGCAGCTACCGCTTAACGGGTTCGAACACTGAAGCTTTCTTT.

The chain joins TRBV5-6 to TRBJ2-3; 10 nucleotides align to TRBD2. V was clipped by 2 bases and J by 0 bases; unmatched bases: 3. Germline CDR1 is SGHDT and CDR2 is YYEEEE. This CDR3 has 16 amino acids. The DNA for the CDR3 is TGTGCCAGCAGCTTAGAGCGGGGGGGTAGCACAGATACGCAGTATTTT. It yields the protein CASSLERGGSTDTQYF.

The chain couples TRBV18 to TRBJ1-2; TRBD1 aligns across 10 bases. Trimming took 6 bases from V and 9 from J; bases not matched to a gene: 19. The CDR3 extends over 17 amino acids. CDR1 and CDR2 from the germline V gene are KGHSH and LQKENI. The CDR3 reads CASSPDRGRSVFWSYTF. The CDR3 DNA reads TGTGCCAGCTCTCCAGACAGGGGGCGAAGCGTATTTTGGAGCTACACCTTC.

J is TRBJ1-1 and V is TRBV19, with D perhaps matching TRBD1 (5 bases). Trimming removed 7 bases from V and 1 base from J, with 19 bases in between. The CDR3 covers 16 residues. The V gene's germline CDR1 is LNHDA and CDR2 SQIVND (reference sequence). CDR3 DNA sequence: TGTGCCAGTATTGCCGGGACTCAACTGTCGAACACTGAAGCTTTCTTT. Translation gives CASIAGTQLSNTEAFF.

Here the CDR3 reads CASSEHWTEGGYTF. The CDR3 region has the DNA TGTGCCAGCAGTGAACATTGGACCGAGGGCGGCTACACCTTC. V and J are TRBV25-1 and TRBJ1-2; D remains ambiguous. This CDR3 has 14 residues. Germline CDR1 MGHDK, CDR2 SYGVNS. Trimming removed 2 bases at V and 8 bases at J, with 15 bases between.

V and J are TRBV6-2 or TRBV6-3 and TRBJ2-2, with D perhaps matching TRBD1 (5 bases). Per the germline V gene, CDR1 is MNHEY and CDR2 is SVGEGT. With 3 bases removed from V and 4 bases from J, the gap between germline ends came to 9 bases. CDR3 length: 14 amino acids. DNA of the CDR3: TGTGCCAGCAGTTATCAGGGAATCACCGGGGAGCTGTTTTTT. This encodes CASSYQGITGELFF.